The 2 T cell receptor beta chains below all came from one sample that was sequenced in a study of cytomegalovirus exposure and HLA in healthy donors. PCR employed 60 Vbeta and 13 Jbeta primers. The protocol was immunoSEQ multiplex PCR, while the TCRdb copy is restricted to in-frame clones and leaves out a portion. This table holds approximately 180,000 clones, roughly 87% found once. The sequenced material came from PBMCs. These TCRs come from a girl in the first two years of life in good health and CMV-seronegative.

J is TRBJ2-3 and V is TRBV11-2; 8 bases match TRBD2. Losses at the gene ends were 0 bases for V and 7 bases for J; bases not matched to a gene: 9. The CDR3 covers 16 residues. Germline CDR1 is SGHAT and CDR2 is FQNNGV. The CDR3 is CASSLDQIAGTYTQYF. The CDR3 DNA follows: TGTGCCAGCAGCTTAGATCAGATAGCGGGGACTTATACGCAGTATTTT.

CDR3: CASSPTHQTYEQYF. The CDR3 DNA reads TGTGCCAGCTCACCGACTCACCAGACGTACGAGCAGTACTTC. The chain employs TRBV18 and TRBJ2-7, with unresolved D. The CDR3 spans 14 residues. The germline V gene has CDR1 KGHSH and CDR2 LQKENI. Trimming pared 3 bases from V and 4 bases from J, leaving 13 bases between.